This T cell receptor (beta chain) was identified during a study of blood T cell repertoires in COVID-19. In the study overall: PBMCs, B-cell-depleted T cells, or T cells were the source of the cDNA or gDNA that made up the material.

V shed 2 bases and J 2 bases; nucleotides not matched to a gene: 4. The CDR3 has 16 amino acids. CDR1 LGHNA and CDR2 YNFKEQ come from the germline V gene. Only in-frame clones appear in the TCRdb table, and some are missing; sequencing was by immunoSEQ multiplex PCR. The repertoire holds a few hundred thousand clones, with around 83% as singletons. The J gene is TRBJ2-4, the V gene TRBV4-2; the match to TRBD1 covers 9 bases. The sequenced sample was peripheral blood. This TCR came from a woman aged 50 to 60 with acute or convalescent COVID-19. CDR3 bases: TGTGCCAGCAGCCAACACGGACAGGGGACCAAAAACATTCAGTACTTC. Protein sequence: CASSQHGQGTKNIQYF.